A selection of T cell receptor beta chains follows, all from one sample in a study of OX40 agonist ivuxolimab in advanced cancers. TCRdb keeps only in-frame clones here, not all; method: immunoSEQ multiplex PCR. Of over 20,000 clones in the sample, 75% to 90% were seen once. The source was CD4+ or CD8+ T cells sorted from blood, collected in a trial of the OX40 agonist ivuxolimab. These receptors came from an adult with an advanced solid tumor such as melanoma, head and neck, liver or kidney cancer. The CDR3 runs from the conserved cysteine through the conserved F or W. Fields, in order: clone size, D gene, J gene, V gene, CDR3 DNA, CDR3 protein. The D gene is left open where the match is weak. Clone size is given for some rows only: seen once, a few or many times, or a class if the clone is expanded.

>.|.|TRBJ2-1|TRBV14
TGTGCCAGCAGCCAAGTTAATAACAGGGACTATTACAATGAGCAGTTCTTC
CASSQVNNRDYYNEQFF
>.|TRBD2|TRBJ2-5|TRBV9
TGTGCCAGCAGCACCGCCAGGACTAGCATAGAGACCCAGTACTTC
CASSTARTSIETQYF
>.|.|TRBJ1-2|TRBV21-1
TGTGCCAGCATCGATAGGGCGAGGTATGGCTACACCTTC
CASIDRARYGYTF
>.|TRBD2|TRBJ2-1|TRBV19
TGTGCCAGTAGACCCCGACTAGCGGGAGTCGGTTCGGATGAGCAGTTCTTC
CASRPRLAGVGSDEQFF
>.|.|TRBJ2-7|TRBV6-6
TGTGCCAGCAGGATTGACGGAGGGAGCCACGAGCAGTACTTC
CASRIDGGSHEQYF
>.|.|TRBJ2-5|TRBV13
TGTGCCAGCAGCTTATTCGGAGGAGAGACCCAGTACTTC
CASSLFGGETQYF
>once|.|TRBJ2-1|TRBV15
TGTGCCACCAGCAGAGAAGACGGGACGGTTTTTTACAATGAGCAGTTCTTC
CATSREDGTVFYNEQFF
>medium-sized|.|TRBJ1-1|TRBV10-1
TGCGCCAGCAGGTGGGCAACGGGACAATCGAACACTGAAGCTTTCTTT
CASRWATGQSNTEAFF
>once|.|TRBJ2-3|TRBV7-2
TGTGCCAGCAGCTTCCCAGGGTGGGCCACAGATACGCAGTATTTT
CASSFPGWATDTQYF
>.|.|TRBJ1-5|TRBV7-6
TGTGCCAGCAGCTTAGGCAGGGACGATCAGCCCCAGCATTTT
CASSLGRDDQPQHF
>.|.|TRBJ2-7|TRBV4-1
TGCGCCAGCAGCCAAGGTCAGGGGGGGGCTATCTCCTACGAGCAGTACTTC
CASSQGQGGAISYEQYF
>.|.|TRBJ1-2|TRBV25-1
TGTGCCAGCAGCGCTATTCCAGGGTCCGACTATGGCTACACCTTC
CASSAIPGSDYGYTF
>.|.|TRBJ2-3|TRBV4-1
TGCGCCAGCAGCCCCCGAGGCCAAGCGAGCACAGATACGCAGTATTTT
CASSPRGQASTDTQYF
>.|TRBD1|TRBJ1-5|TRBV19
TGTGCCAGTAGTATAAGTGGGACAGAGAATCAGCCCCAGCATTTT
CASSISGTENQPQHF
>.|.|TRBJ2-7|TRBV6-1
TGTGCCAGCAGCCCACGTAACCCCTACGAGCAGTACTTC
CASSPRNPYEQYF
>.|.|TRBJ1-4|TRBV27
TGTGCCAGCAGTTTACAAGTGGGGGACGAAAAACTGTTTTTT
CASSLQVGDEKLFF
>.|.|TRBJ2-5|TRBV27
TGTGCCAGCACCAAACTCTCTGACAGGCAAGAGACCCAGTACTTC
CASTKLSDRQETQYF
>.|TRBD1|TRBJ1-2|TRBV7-9
TGTGCCAGCAGCCCGTGGGACAGGGAGGGTGATGGCTACACCTTC
CASSPWDREGDGYTF
>.|.|TRBJ1-2|TRBV5-6
TGTGCCAGCACCACTTTAACAGGCAGGGCGGTCAAGGGCTACACCTTC
CASTTLTGRAVKGYTF
>few|.|TRBJ2-2|TRBV7-9
TGTGCCAGCAGCTTGCGGGTGAGCAACACCGGGGAGCTGTTTTTT
CASSLRVSNTGELFF
>.|TRBD1|TRBJ2-7|TRBV5-1
TGCGCCAGCAGCTTCACGACAGGGGGGTCCTACGAGCAGTACTTC
CASSFTTGGSYEQYF
>.|.|TRBJ2-1|TRBV14
TGTGCCAGCAGCCAAGATTTGCAGGCCGTCAATGAGCAGTTCTTC
CASSQDLQAVNEQFF
>medium-sized|TRBD2|TRBJ2-7|TRBV11-2
TGTGCCAGCAGCTTAGGGTCTAGCGGGAGCTACGAGCAGTACTTC
CASSLGSSGSYEQYF
>.|TRBD2|TRBJ2-7|TRBV19
TGTGCCAGTAGTCCCGCTGTGTCTAGCGGCGGCTACGAGCAGTACTTC
CASSPAVSSGGYEQYF
>.|TRBD1|TRBJ2-1|TRBV27
TGTGCCAGCACACAGGGGGGCGCGTACAATGAGCAGTTCTTC
CASTQGGAYNEQFF
>.|TRBD2|TRBJ2-5|TRBV7-9
TGTGCCAGCAGCTCGCGACTAGCTTGGGAGACCCAGTACTTC
CASSSRLAWETQYF
>.|TRBD1|TRBJ1-2|TRBV9
TGTGCCAGCAGCCCCTCACAGGGGGCGGGTGGCTACACCTTC
CASSPSQGAGGYTF
>.|.|TRBJ1-2|TRBV4-3
TGCGCCAGCAGCCACCTACCCACAGGAGCCCCCTATGGCTACACCTTC
CASSHLPTGAPYGYTF
>.|.|TRBJ1-1|TRBV29-1
TGCAGCTCCCTTAAGGGGACGGAAGCTTTCTTT
CSSLKGTEAFF
>.|.|TRBJ2-7|TRBV7-2
TGTGCCAGCAGCTTAGCAGGGGTCGAGCAGTACTTC
CASSLAGVEQYF
>.|.|TRBJ2-1|TRBV7-8
TGTGCCAGCAGCTTAAGCGGTTCCCTCGGGGATGAGCAGTTCTTC
CASSLSGSLGDEQFF
>.|.|TRBJ1-1|TRBV4-1
TGCGCCAGCAGCCGCATACAAAAGGACACTGAAGCTTTCTTT
CASSRIQKDTEAFF
>.|TRBD1|TRBJ2-1|TRBV4-3
TGCGCCAGCAGCCATGACTCCGGGACAGGCTACAATGAGCAGTTCTTC
CASSHDSGTGYNEQFF
>.|TRBD1|TRBJ2-7|TRBV5-1
TGCGCCAGCAGCTGGGACAGAGCCTACGAGCAGTACTTC
CASSWDRAYEQYF
>medium-sized|.|TRBJ1-1|TRBV6-5
TGTGCCAGCAGTTACTTCCCCGGGACCAACACTGAAGCTTTCTTT
CASSYFPGTNTEAFF
>once|TRBD2|TRBJ2-7|TRBV7-2
TGTGCCAGCAGCTTAGGTCTAGCGGGCTCCCGGGCGCTCGAGCAGTACTTC
CASSLGLAGSRALEQYF
>.|.|TRBJ2-3|TRBV7-7
TGTGCTAGCAGCTTAGGTAGCACAGATACGCAGTATTTT
CASSLGSTDTQYF
>.|TRBD1|TRBJ1-1|TRBV7-6
TGTGCCAGCAGCTTAGCCATACAGGGGGACACTGAAGCTTTCTTT
CASSLAIQGDTEAFF
>once|.|TRBJ1-1|TRBV7-7
TGTGCTAGCAGCTTAGGGTCCACTGAAGCTTTCTTT
CASSLGSTEAFF
>.|.|TRBJ2-2|TRBV11-3
TGTGCCAGCAGCGGAAGAGGAGCTGAAGGCACCGGGGAGCTGTTTTTT
CASSGRGAEGTGELFF
>.|.|TRBJ2-7|TRBV2
TGTGCCAGCCAACTAGCCGGTTACGAGCAGTACTTC
CASQLAGYEQYF
>.|TRBD2|TRBJ2-2|TRBV19
TGTGCCAGTAGTATTTACGGGCCAAGCGGGATTGTCACCGGGGAGCTGTTTTTT
CASSIYGPSGIVTGELFF